Following are 10 T cell receptor beta chains from one sample sequenced in a study of blood T cell repertoires in COVID-19. Profiling relied on immunoSEQ multiplex PCR, and the TCRdb table lists in-frame clones only, not all of them. Counted here are over 250,000 clones, about nine tenths occurring once; the ten biggest clones make up roughly 1.8%. The sequenced material came from PBMCs or T cells enriched from blood (not recorded which). The origin of the receptors is a woman aged 60-75 years who had recovered from COVID-19.

The chain couples TRBV28 to TRBJ2-3; D ambiguous. This CDR3 is built from 16 residues. CDR1 and CDR2 (germline): MDHEN, SYDVKM. Trimming pared 8 bases from V and 2 bases from J, leaving 20 bases between. The CDR3 sequence: CASQSVGFTLTDTQYF. The DNA of the CDR3 is TGTGCCAGCCAAAGCGTGGGTTTCACCCTCACAGATACGCAGTATTTT. Variable domain in full (rest from reference TRBV28 and TRBJ2-3): DVKVTQSSRYLVKRTGEKVFLECVQDMDHENMFWYRQDPGLGLRLIYFSYDVKMKEKGDIPEGYSVSREKKERFSLILESASTNQTSMYLCASQSVGFTLTDTQYFGPGTRLTVL.

This sequence joins TRBV6-2 or TRBV6-3 and TRBJ2-1; TRBD1 is a possible D gene (6 bases). The CDR3 sequence is 15 residues long. Looked up from germline, CDR1 is MNHEY and CDR2 is SVGEGT. V was shortened by 1 base and J by 5 bases, with 12 bases between the two germline ends. The CDR3 nucleotides read TGTGCCAGCAGTTACTTGGTGGGGGCACACAATGAGCAGTTCTTC. Its translation is CASSYLVGAHNEQFF.

CDR3 amino acids: CASSFVGSQETQYF. The CDR3 nucleotides read TGCGCCAGCAGCTTTGTCGGGTCCCAAGAGACCCAGTACTTC. The chain links TRBV5-1 to TRBJ2-5; D gene uncertain. The CDR3 runs 14 residues. CDR1 is SGHRS and CDR2 is YFSETQ in the germline V gene. The V gene lost 2 bases and the J gene lost 1 base, with 9 bases spanning the gap.

This clone appeared once. The chain couples TRBV28 to TRBJ1-2; TRBD1 matches at 8 bases. V shed 2 bases, J shed 8 bases, and the junction held 7 bases outside the gene matches. The CDR3 totals 14 residues. In germline, CDR1 is MDHEN, CDR2 SYDVKM. For the CDR3, the DNA is TGTGCCAGCAGTTTACACGACAGGGGTGAAGGCTACACCTTC. Its translation is CASSLHDRGEGYTF.

This chain uses TRBV30 with TRBJ1-5; no clear D gene. The CDR3 is 12 residues long. Germline V gene lookup returns CDR1 GTSNPN and CDR2 SVGIG (reference sequence). The germline V and J ends were trimmed by 2 bases and 9 bases, with 11 bases remaining between them. The CDR3 DNA reads as TGTGCCTGGAGTCGTACGGAGGGGCCCCAGCATTTT. Protein sequence: CAWSRTEGPQHF.

The chain is built from TRBV5-1 and TRBJ1-5, with 12 bases fitting TRBD1. The CDR3 extends over 17 amino acids. The germline V gene encodes CDR1 SGHRS and CDR2 YFSETQ. Trimming cost V 4 bases and J 2 bases; bases outside gene matches: 7. CDR3 protein: CASSPGQGASGNQPQHF. CDR3 nucleotide sequence: TGCGCCAGCAGCCCGGGACAGGGGGCGTCGGGCAATCAGCCCCAGCATTTT.

This chain uses TRBV28 with TRBJ1-2; possible D gene TRBD1, 5 bases. V was cut by 2 bases and J by 5 bases, with 9 bases left in between. The length of the CDR3 is 13 residues. CDR1 is MDHEN, CDR2 SYDVKM, per germline. The DNA of the CDR3 is TGTGCCAGCAGTTTAGTGACAGTTTATGGCTACACCTTC. Its translation is CASSLVTVYGYTF.

As for this clone: Other DNA sequences of this sample code for an identical CDR3. J is TRBJ2-7 and V is TRBV28; D is perhaps TRBD1 (6 bases). Germline CDR1 is MDHEN and CDR2 is SYDVKM. The CDR3 sequence is 13 residues long. V gave up 2 bases and J gave up 2 bases, with 7 bases separating them. CDR3 amino acids: CASSLQGPYEQYF. The CDR3 DNA sequence: TGTGCCAGCAGTTTACAGGGGCCCTACGAGCAGTACTTC.

The chain uses TRBV10-3 and TRBJ2-7; D not resolved. Trimming took off 6 bases at V and 5 bases at J, with 11 bases between the two ends. CDR3 length: 12 amino acids. CDR1 ENHRY and CDR2 SYGVKD come from the germline V gene. CDR3 coding DNA: TGTGCCATCAGCCCCAACAGCCACGAGCAGTACTTC. It specifies CAISPNSHEQYF.

This clone occurred once. The rearrangement uses TRBV28 and TRBJ1-5, with TRBD1 identical over 12 bases. Looked up from germline, CDR1 is MDHEN and CDR2 is SYDVKM. The CDR3 loop spans 19 amino acids. J lost 4 bases, V lost 3 bases, and 13 bases had no gene match. CDR3 in DNA: TGTGCCAGCAGTTTCCAAACCAAAGGGACAGGGGGCGCAAATCAGCCCCAGCATTTT. Encoded protein: CASSFQTKGTGGANQPQHF.